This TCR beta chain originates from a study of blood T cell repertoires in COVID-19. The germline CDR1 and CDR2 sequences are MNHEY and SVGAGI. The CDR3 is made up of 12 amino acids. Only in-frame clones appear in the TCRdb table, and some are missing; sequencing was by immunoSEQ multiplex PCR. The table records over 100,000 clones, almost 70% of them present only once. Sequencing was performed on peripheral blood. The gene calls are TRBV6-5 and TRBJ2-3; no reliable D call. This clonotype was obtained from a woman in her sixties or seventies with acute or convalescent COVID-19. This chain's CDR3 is CAVGGRTDTQYF. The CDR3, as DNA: TGTGCTGTCGGCGGCCGCACAGATACGCAGTATTTT.